The 10 T cell receptor beta chains below all came from one sample that was sequenced in a study of cytomegalovirus exposure and HLA in healthy donors (TCRdb year 2017). Library generation was performed with the immunoSEQ multiplex PCR assay. For the multiplex PCR, a mixture combining 60 forward primers for TCR Vbeta segments and 13 reverse primers for TCR Jbeta segments was used. TCRdb re-hosts the immuneACCESS table, in-frame sequences only. Its copies lack some clones; in the studies checked, an unresolved V gene accounts for under half of them, and the cause for the rest is not known. In this sample the table shows approximately 270,000 clones, 80% of which occur a single time. The ten largest account for more than 0.3% of the sample. Sequences were obtained from PBMCs. The receptors stem from a girl aged 2-10 years in good health and CMV-seronegative.

This clone was observed a few times. V usage is TRBV19 and J usage is TRBJ2-1; 11 nucleotides match TRBD2. The V segment lost 5 bases and the J segment 7 bases; nucleotides outside the gene matches: 10. The CDR3 loop spans 16 amino acids. Germline V gives CDR1 LNHDA, CDR2 SQIVND (reference sequence). CDR3 DNA sequence: TGTGCCAGTAGTTTCCCGGGACTAGCGGAAGCTAATGAGCAGTTCTTC. Residues: CASSFPGLAEANEQFF.

The chain recombines TRBV10-3 with TRBJ2-5, with 7 bases that match TRBD2. The CDR3 totals 15 residues. V lost 0 bases to trimming and J lost 5 bases; unmatched junction nucleotides: 6. In germline, CDR1 is ENHRY, CDR2 SYGVKD. The CDR3 here is CAISESLARGETQYF. The CDR3 nucleotides read TGTGCCATCAGTGAGTCACTAGCGCGGGGGGAGACCCAGTACTTC.

The J gene is TRBJ2-1, the V gene TRBV9, with D uncertain. This CDR3 contains 15 residues. Trimming took 4 bases from V and 7 from J, leaving 18 bases between them. Germline-derived CDR1 and CDR2 are SGDLS and YYNGEE. The CDR3 DNA sequence: TGTGCCAGCAGCCCTAACCCAACGTGGGCAAATGAGCAGTTCTTC. Encoded protein: CASSPNPTWANEQFF.

The CDR3 region is CASSQHQGPIYF. The CDR3 DNA is TGTGCCAGCAGCCAACATCAGGGTCCAATCTACTTC. The V and J genes are TRBV7-8 and TRBJ2-4, with D possibly being TRBD1 (5 bases). The CDR3 totals 12 residues. Trimming took 5 bases from V and 16 from J, leaving 18 bases between them. Germline CDR1 reads SGHVS; CDR2 reads FQNEAQ.

This clone was detected once. The V and J genes are TRBV5-1 and TRBJ2-3, with 7 bases that match TRBD2. This CDR3 spans 14 amino acids. Unmatched junction bases numbered 7, after V lost 4 bases and J lost 5 bases. Per the germline V gene, CDR1 is SGHRS and CDR2 is YFSETQ. The CDR3 DNA follows: TGCGCCAGCAGCGTCGGACTAGAAGGAGATACGCAGTATTTT. Residues: CASSVGLEGDTQYF.

The chain has TRBV6-6 and TRBJ2-5; maybe TRBD2 (6 bases). Between the trimmed V and J ends, which lost 8 bases and 2 bases, there was a span of 9 bases. Germline assignment: CDR1 MNHNY and CDR2 SVGAGI (reference sequence). CDR3 length equals 12 residues. CDR3 in amino acids: CASRRGQETQYF. As DNA, the CDR3 is TGTGCCAGCCGACGGGGGCAAGAGACCCAGTACTTC.

The V gene is TRBV28, the J gene TRBJ2-7; D remains ambiguous. Germline CDR1 is MDHEN and CDR2 is SYDVKM. This CDR3 comprises 17 residues. Trimming stripped 1 base from V and 1 base from J, with 17 bases between. The CDR3 sequence is CASSLSPARRLSYEQYF. CDR3 bases: TGTGCCAGCAGTTTATCTCCGGCCCGGCGGCTTTCCTACGAGCAGTACTTC.

This chain uses TRBV11-2 with TRBJ2-7; 9 nucleotides align to TRBD1. This CDR3 spans 15 amino acids. With 5 bases clipped from V and 2 bases from J, the junction kept 7 bases outside the gene matches. Germline assignment: CDR1 SGHAT and CDR2 FQNNGV. CDR3 sequence: CASSPRTGAPYEQYF. In DNA form, the CDR3 reads TGTGCCAGCAGCCCAAGGACAGGGGCGCCCTACGAGCAGTACTTC.

This chain connects TRBV11-2 to TRBJ2-1; the match to TRBD2 covers 9 bases. The germline gives CDR1 SGHAT, CDR2 FQNNGV. The CDR3 runs to 15 residues. With V trimmed by 5 bases and J by 9 bases, 11 bases remained unmatched. The CDR3: CASSPPSGAYGEQFF. The CDR3 DNA follows: TGTGCCAGCAGCCCCCCTAGCGGGGCGTATGGTGAGCAGTTCTTC.

This clone has just one count. The chain carries TRBV16 and TRBJ2-7; possibly TRBD2 for D (6 bases). The CDR3 is 15 amino acids. V was pared by 5 bases and J by 0 bases, with 14 bases between. Germline V gene data show CDR1 as KGHSY and CDR2 as FQNENV. CDR3 residues: CASSSVAESSYEQYF. The CDR3 nucleotides are TGTGCCAGCAGCTCCGTAGCGGAAAGCTCCTACGAGCAGTACTTC.